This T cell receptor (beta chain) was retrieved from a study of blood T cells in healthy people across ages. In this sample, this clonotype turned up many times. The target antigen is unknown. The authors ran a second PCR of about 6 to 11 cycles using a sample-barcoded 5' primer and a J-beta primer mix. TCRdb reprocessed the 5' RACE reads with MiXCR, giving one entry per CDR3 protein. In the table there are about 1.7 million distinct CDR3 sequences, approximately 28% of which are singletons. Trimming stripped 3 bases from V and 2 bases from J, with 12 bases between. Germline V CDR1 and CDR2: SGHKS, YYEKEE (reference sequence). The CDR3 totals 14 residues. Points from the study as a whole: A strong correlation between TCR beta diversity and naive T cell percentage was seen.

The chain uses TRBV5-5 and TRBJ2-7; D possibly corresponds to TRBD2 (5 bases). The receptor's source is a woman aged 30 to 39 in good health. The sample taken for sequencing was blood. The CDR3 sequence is CASSSAGQTYEQYF. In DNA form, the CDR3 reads TGTGCCAGCAGCTCCGCGGGCCAGACCTACGAGCAGTACTTC.